This TCR beta chain was sequenced during a study of tumor and adjacent non-tumor tissue in lung cancer. Turning to the study itself: The cohort had around eleven adenocarcinoma, a couple of squamous cell and 1 small cell patients. General study points: Patients with more diverse tumor TCRs had worse survival. Top 100 clones took a larger repertoire share in normal lung. Tumor tissue had significantly higher TCR diversity than normal lung.

TCRbeta libraries were built with three rounds of nested PCR, modified from ARM-PCR. TCRdb used MiXCR to reprocess the multiplex PCR reads, holding one entry per CDR3 protein. The data hold more than 85,000 distinct CDR3 sequences, with approximately 71% observed a single time. The CDR3 is 13 amino acids. The germline V gene has CDR1 MNHEY and CDR2 SVGAGI. In regard to this clonotype: The target antigen is unknown. One junction end does not reproduce the germline sequence, and a read error may be involved.

This sample's RNA came from whole unsorted tissue. Sequenced: lung tumor tissue. The V gene is TRBV6-5, the J gene TRBJ1-2; D gene uncertain. The receptor's source is a woman aged 55-75 years with non-small cell lung cancer. CDR3 residues: CASSYSFERYGYF. For the CDR3, the DNA is TGTGCCAGCAGTTACTCGTTCGAGCGCTATGGTTACTTC.